This T cell receptor (beta chain) is from a study of CD8 T cells in Susac syndrome. Sequencing of TCR beta covered CD8+ and CD4+ T cells obtained from blood. Multiple sclerosis controls were treatment-naive patients with stable or active relapsing-remitting disease. Negative isolation yielded CD4+ and CD8+ T cells, and FACS enriched TEMRA cells. The V gene's germline CDR1 is SGDLS and CDR2 YYNGEE. The junction had 9 bases not matched to a gene; V was cut back by 3 bases and J by 10 bases. The CDR3 is 14 amino acids. With random hexamers, 0.5 to 1 ug RNA was reverse transcribed. TCRdb itself ran the immunoSEQ multiplex PCR reads through MiXCR, one entry per CDR3 protein. The table has approximately 270,000 distinct CDR3 sequences, just over 90% seen once; the top ten hold less than 0.075%.

The sample consisted of CD4+ T cells from PBMCs. The clonotype was recovered from a human donor with multiple sclerosis. The V call is TRBV9, the J call TRBJ2-7; 11 bases line up with TRBD2. As DNA, the CDR3 is TGTGCCAGCAGCGCCACCGGGACTAGCGGTTACCAGTACTTC. It specifies CASSATGTSGYQYF.